The rows below give T cell receptor beta chains drawn from one sample of a study of blood T cell repertoires in COVID-19. Measured with immunoSEQ multiplex PCR; TCRdb has only the in-frame clones, and not every one. Here the sample spans some 83,000 clones, about three quarters being singletons. The sample was peripheral blood. Receptor source: a woman older than 75 with acute or convalescent COVID-19. CDR3s include the opening cysteine and the closing phenylalanine or tryptophan. A D gene is named only where the DNA matches it firmly.

TRBJ2-2 - TRBV3-1/TRBV3-2 CASSQYLTGELFF TGTGCCAGCAGCCAATATCTCACCGGGGAGCTGTTTTTT
TRBJ1-2 - TRBV19 CASIPQTDSNYGYTF TGTGCCAGTATCCCTCAGACAGACTCTAACTATGGCTACACCTTC
TRBJ2-1 - TRBV4-1 CASSQDLIFGSTVQFF TGCGCCAGCAGCCAAGATTTAATATTTGGGTCTACAGTGCAGTTCTTC
TRBJ1-6 - TRBV3-1/TRBV3-2 CASSLQEGSPLHF TGTGCCAGCAGCCTGCAGGAGGGTTCACCCCTCCACTTT
TRBJ2-1 - TRBV6-2/TRBV6-3 CASSYSSPRTPSYNEQFF TGTGCCAGCAGTTACTCCTCCCCACGGACTCCCTCCTACAATGAGCAGTTCTTC
TRBJ1-1 - TRBV7-2 CASSLIGETEAFF TGTGCCAGCAGCTTAATCGGGGAAACTGAAGCTTTCTTT
TRBJ1-1 - TRBV4-1 CASSSRTSAVNTEAFF TGCGCCAGCAGCTCCCGGACATCCGCGGTGAACACTGAAGCTTTCTTT
TRBJ1-5 - TRBV19 CASSSREQPQHF TGTGCCAGTAGTAGCCGGGAGCAGCCCCAGCATTTT
TRBJ2-2 TRBD2 TRBV19 CASSMPAGGLPGELFF TGTGCCAGTAGTATGCCAGCGGGGGGGCTCCCCGGGGAGCTGTTTTTT
TRBJ1-2 TRBD1 TRBV6-5 CASSGTRTGGGGYTF TGTGCCAGCAGCGGAACTAGGACAGGTGGAGGTGGCTACACCTTC
TRBJ2-3 TRBD2 TRBV2 CASSFPGLASDTQYF TGTGCCAGCAGTTTCCCGGGACTAGCTTCAGATACGCAGTATTTT